This passage covers 12 T cell receptor beta chains from one sample sequenced in a study of human T cells and chemical hapten exposure. From the RACE reads, TCRdb called clonotypes with MiXCR, one entry per CDR3 protein. The sample lists roughly 380,000 distinct CDR3 sequences; approximately 5% were seen once. As for time point: pre-sensitization, week 0. As to treatment: therapeutic diphenylcyclopropenone sensitization with weekly scalp DPC. The sequencing here drew on whole blood, taken in connection with sensitization to the hapten diphenylcyclopropenone (DPC). These receptors were taken from a woman aged 45 to 65 with alopecia areata. Some clones in this sample may be carry-over from other donors' samples.

The table lists this clonotype with many counts. The chain is built from TRBV24-1 and TRBJ2-3, with D unclear. Trimming took 9 bases from V and 5 from J, leaving 14 bases between them. The CDR3 totals 13 residues. Germline assignment: CDR1 KGHDR and CDR2 SFDVKD. This chain's CDR3 is CATGQDAGDTQYF. For the CDR3, the DNA is TGTGCCACCGGGCAGGACGCCGGAGATACGCAGTATTTT.

This clonotype was picked up a small number of times. The chain links TRBV28 to TRBJ1-5, with 8 bases matching TRBD1. Germline V CDR1 and CDR2: MDHEN, SYDVKM. CDR3 length: 15 residues. V lost 3 bases to trimming and J lost 2 bases; unmatched junction nucleotides: 3. The CDR3 region is CASSLSDRGNQPQHF. The DNA for the CDR3 is TGTGCCAGCAGTTTGTCGGACAGGGGCAATCAGCCCCAGCATTTT.

This clonotype occurred a few times. The chain employs TRBV29-1 and TRBJ2-2, with D possibly TRBD2 on 5 matching bases. The CDR3 has 15 amino acids. V was clipped by 4 bases and J by 3 bases, with 15 bases between them. Germline loops: CDR1 SQVTM, CDR2 ANQGSEA. The DNA for the CDR3 is TGCAGCGTTGTGTGGTCGGGAACACACACCGGGGAGCTGTTTTTT. Translated, it gives CSVVWSGTHTGELFF.

This clonotype was picked up a small number of times. The chain carries TRBV7-9 and TRBJ1-1, with a tentative D call TRBD1 (6 bases). CDR3 length equals 15 residues. The V end was cut by 5 bases, the J end by 3 bases, with 16 bases between. Germline V gene lookup returns CDR1 SEHNR and CDR2 FQNEAQ (reference sequence). Written as DNA, the CDR3 is TGTGCCAGCAGCCCAATCACAGGGAGGTACACTGAAGCTTTCTTT. Translated: CASSPITGRYTEAFF.

The V gene is TRBV6-2 or TRBV6-3, the J gene TRBJ1-1; unclear D gene. Trimming cost V 5 bases and J 3 bases, with 22 bases left between them. Germline assignment: CDR1 MNHEY and CDR2 SVGEGT. The CDR3 length is 17 residues. Here the CDR3 reads CASSDGLDYAGDTEAFF. The CDR3 coding sequence is TGTGCCAGCAGTGACGGGCTGGACTACGCCGGGGACACTGAAGCTTTCTTT.

V usage is TRBV5-4 and J usage is TRBJ2-4; 10 bases match TRBD1. The CDR3 totals 14 residues. CDR1 and CDR2 (germline): SGHNT, YYREEE (reference sequence). Trimming at V came to 4 bases and at J to 5 bases, leaving 3 bases not matched to a gene. As DNA, the CDR3 is TGTGCCAGCAGCCCGGGGACAGGGGAAAACATTCAGTACTTC. This gives the protein CASSPGTGENIQYF.

This clonotype occurred a few times. The chain combines TRBV7-2 with TRBJ2-7, with no clear D. Trimming removed 5 bases from V and 2 bases from J, with 13 bases in between. The CDR3 covers 14 residues. CDR1 and CDR2 from the germline V gene are SGHTA and FQGNSA. Written as DNA, the CDR3 is TGTGCCAGCAGCCCGGGCCACGGTGCCTACGAGCAGTACTTC. It codes for CASSPGHGAYEQYF.

This clonotype has ten or more counts. J is TRBJ2-1 and V is TRBV7-8, with a possible D match to TRBD2 (6 bases). The CDR3 contains 15 residues. Per germline, CDR1 SGHVS and CDR2 FQNEAQ. The ends were cut back, 4 bases at V and 8 bases at J, with 18 bases in the middle. CDR3: CASSSGASALHEQFF. CDR3 coding DNA: TGTGCCAGCAGCTCGGGTGCTAGCGCTTTACATGAGCAGTTCTTC.

In DNA form, the CDR3 reads TGTGCCAGCACGACAAGCCCTAGCGGGAGATTCACAGATACGCAGTATTTT. As protein: CASTTSPSGRFTDTQYF. The chain combines TRBV3-1 with TRBJ2-3; TRBD2 matches at 10 bases. In germline, CDR1 is LGHDT, CDR2 YNNKEL (reference sequence). V lost 7 bases to trimming and J lost 2 bases; unmatched junction nucleotides: 12. The CDR3 is 17 amino acids.

This clonotype was seen more than once but under ten times. The chain has TRBV20-1 and TRBJ2-3; D not certain. The V gene's germline CDR1 is DFQATT and CDR2 SNEGSKA (reference sequence). The CDR3 length is 16 residues. V was shortened by 0 bases and J by 7 bases, with 20 bases between the two germline ends. The CDR3 sequence: CSARDHFPGPSNTQYF. In DNA form, the CDR3 reads TGCAGTGCTAGAGATCACTTTCCCGGACCGAGTAATACGCAGTATTTT.

The V and J genes are TRBV5-1 and TRBJ1-1, with 8 bases fitting TRBD1. Germline V lookup: CDR1 SGHRS, CDR2 YFSETQ. V lost 0 bases and J lost 1; bases outside the gene matches: 5. This CDR3 spans 16 amino acids. The CDR3 nucleotides are TGCGCCAGCAGCTTGGCGCAGGGGGCAGGGAACACTGAAGCTTTCTTT. It encodes CASSLAQGAGNTEAFF.

This clonotype came up many times. The rearrangement links TRBV9 to TRBJ2-7; D is perhaps TRBD2 (5 bases). Germline-derived CDR1 and CDR2 are SGDLS and YYNGEE. The V end lost 5 bases, the J end lost 2 bases, and 14 bases lay between the germline ends. This CDR3 is built from 14 residues. The CDR3 nucleotides are TGTGCCAGCAGTCGTACCCCGGGGACCTACGAGCAGTACTTC. This gives the protein CASSRTPGTYEQYF.